One and the same sample provided the 14 T cell receptor beta chains below, sequenced in a study of patients and donors after allogeneic stem cell transplantation. MiXCR was run by TCRdb on the RT-PCR reads, yielding one entry per CDR3 protein. The sample yields 390,000 or so distinct CDR3 sequences, more than 15% seen once. The sequenced sample was blood, either unsorted or a sorted T cell fraction (not recorded which). The receptors originated from a human donor who was either an allogeneic HSCT recipient or a stem cell or donor lymphocyte infusion donor (not recorded which). It is not recorded whose cells these are; they may come from a transplant donor.

This clonotype has ten or more counts. The chain employs TRBV12-3 or TRBV12-4 and TRBJ2-2; 9 positions agree with TRBD1. The CDR3 is made up of 17 amino acids. The J segment lost 3 bases and the V segment lost 4 bases, leaving 9 bases of the junction unmatched. CDR3 residues: CASSWHRGPRDTGELFF. For the CDR3, the DNA is TGTGCCAGCAGTTGGCACAGGGGGCCTCGTGACACCGGGGAGCTGTTTTTT.

V gene TRBV7-3 combines with J gene TRBJ2-3, with TRBD2 matching over 11 bases. The CDR3 runs to 15 residues. V was pared by 3 bases and J by 5 bases, with 4 bases of the junction left unmatched. The germline V gene encodes CDR1 SGHTA and CDR2 FQGTGA. CDR3 loop: CASSLVAGGRDTQYF. The CDR3 nucleotides are TGTGCCAGCAGCTTGGTAGCGGGAGGGAGAGATACGCAGTATTTT. The full variable domain, completed using reference TRBV7-3 and TRBJ2-3, is GAGVSQTPSNKVTEKGKYVELRCDPISGHTALYWYRQSLGQGPEFLIYFQGTGAADDSGLPNDRFFAVRPEGSVSTLKIQRTERGDSAVYLCASSLVAGGRDTQYFGPGTRLTVL.

The sample holds many counts of this clonotype. The rearrangement uses TRBV10-3 and TRBJ1-2; D remains ambiguous. The V end lost 3 bases, the J end lost 4 bases, and 15 bases lay between the germline ends. The CDR3 is made up of 15 amino acids. The germline gives CDR1 ENHRY, CDR2 SYGVKD. CDR3 region: CAISDYDMGSYGYTF. Here the CDR3 DNA reads TGTGCCATCAGTGACTACGACATGGGGAGCTATGGCTACACCTTC.

This clonotype was observed many times. The chain has TRBV5-1 and TRBJ1-1; D ambiguous. Looked up from germline, CDR1 is SGHRS and CDR2 is YFSETQ. Between the trimmed V and J ends, which lost 0 bases and 1 base, there was a span of 4 bases. This CDR3 is built from 13 residues. CDR3 residues: CASSLEPNTEAFF. The CDR3 DNA is TGCGCCAGCAGCTTGGAGCCGAACACTGAAGCTTTCTTT.

The chain has TRBV18 and TRBJ1-6; 10 positions agree with TRBD1. V dropped 5 bases and J dropped 9; count of bases not matched to a gene: 7. Germline lookup yields CDR1 KGHSH and CDR2 LQKENI. This CDR3 is built from 15 residues. This CDR3 is CASSAGTGVGSPLHF. CDR3 DNA sequence: TGTGCCAGCTCAGCCGGGACAGGGGTGGGTTCACCCCTCCACTTT.

This clonotype was seen ten or more times. The CDR3 DNA sequence: TGTGCCAGCAGTCCCGGGACAGGGGGCTTGGGCAATCAGCCCCAGCATTTT. Translation gives CASSPGTGGLGNQPQHF. The chain carries TRBV7-9 and TRBJ1-5, with 12 bases that match TRBD1. Germline V gene lookup returns CDR1 SEHNR and CDR2 FQNEAQ (reference sequence). Losses at the gene ends were 6 bases for V and 2 bases for J; bases not matched to a gene: 8. This CDR3 comprises 17 residues.

The chain joins TRBV6-5 to TRBJ2-7; the D gene is possibly TRBD1 (5 bases). The CDR3 consists of 19 residues. The germline gives CDR1 MNHEY, CDR2 SVGAGI. V was shortened by 0 bases and J by 1 base, with 22 bases between the two germline ends. CDR3 sequence: CASSYSNPLWQGRSYEQYF. CDR3 nucleotides: TGTGCCAGCAGTTACTCGAACCCCCTGTGGCAGGGTCGGTCCTACGAGCAGTACTTC.

The rearrangement links TRBV11-3 to TRBJ2-7, with D possibly TRBD1 on 5 matching bases. The CDR3 runs to 12 residues. The ends were cut back, 3 bases at V and 5 bases at J, with 8 bases in the middle. The germline V gene has CDR1 SGHNT and CDR2 YENEEA. The CDR3: CASSFQGNEQYF. The CDR3 nucleotides read TGTGCCAGCAGCTTCCAGGGCAACGAGCAGTACTTC.

CDR3: CAISEARREQYF. CDR3 DNA sequence: TGTGCCATCAGTGAGGCTAGGCGCGAGCAGTACTTC. The chain links TRBV10-3 to TRBJ2-7; no firm D call. The CDR3 has 12 residues. CDR1 is ENHRY, CDR2 SYGVKD, per germline. Trimming stripped 2 bases from V and 6 bases from J, with 8 bases between.

This clonotype was observed many times. This chain joins TRBV6-1 and TRBJ1-5; no firm D call. V was pared by 2 bases and J by 1 base, with 12 bases between. Germline assignment: CDR1 MNHNS and CDR2 SASEGT. The CDR3 covers 16 residues. The CDR3 region is CASSESRIRSNQPQHF. The DNA of the CDR3 is TGTGCCAGCAGTGAATCCAGGATCCGGAGCAATCAGCCCCAGCATTTT.

The DNA of the CDR3 is TGTGCCAGCAGTAACTTCGGGACAGCCCAGGAGCAGTTCTTC. Translation: CASSNFGTAQEQFF. The V call is TRBV6-5, the J call TRBJ2-1, with 7 bases lining up with TRBD1. This CDR3 comprises 14 residues. Germline CDR1 MNHEY, CDR2 SVGAGI. V was clipped by 5 bases and J by 10 bases; unmatched bases: 11.

CDR3 in amino acids: CASSPEAGRLLGYTF. CDR3 DNA: TGCGCCAGCAGCCCGGAGGCGGGGAGGCTTCTTGGCTACACCTTC. The chain joins TRBV5-1 to TRBJ1-2; D is undetermined. There are 15 residues in the CDR3. Germline CDR1 and CDR2: SGHRS and YFSETQ. Trimming removed 4 bases at V and 7 bases at J, with 20 bases between.

This chain uses TRBV5-1 with TRBJ2-5, with TRBD1 matching over 8 bases. This CDR3 contains 13 residues. CDR1 is SGHRS and CDR2 is YFSETQ in the germline V gene. V was clipped by 6 bases and J by 3 bases; unmatched bases: 4. CDR3 amino acids: CASTRQGKETQYF. The CDR3 coding sequence is TGCGCCAGCACCCGACAGGGGAAAGAGACCCAGTACTTC.

The chain combines TRBV18 with TRBJ1-5; D not certain. This CDR3 is 14 amino acids long. The V and J ends lost 3 bases and 0 bases respectively, with 6 bases between them. Germline V gives CDR1 KGHSH, CDR2 LQKENI. CDR3 sequence reads: CASSPGSSNQPQHF. Here the CDR3 DNA reads TGTGCCAGCTCACCGGGGAGTAGCAATCAGCCCCAGCATTTT.